This T cell receptor (beta chain) was retrieved from a study of blood T cell repertoires in COVID-19 (dated by TCRdb to 2019 to 2021). Context from the whole study: Samples covering the acute and convalescent phases of COVID-19 were provided by collaborators in the United States, Italy and Spain. The prospective study material was composed of cDNA or gDNA derived from T cells, B-cell-depleted T cells, or PBMCs. Subjects who had been exposed to COVID-19, were actively infected with it, or had recovered from it provided the deeply sampled blood TCRbeta repertoires that made up the dataset. A freely available public database, intended as a resource for researchers studying the immune response to SARS-CoV-2, is where the repertoires were released. The samples were drawn from two sources: the first 160 participants of the ongoing ImmuneRACE study, and some 1,300 subjects contributed by 6 global collaborators. Sample metadata almost always included a de-identified subject ID, COVID-19 status, age in years and sex. HLA class I and class II types, where available, came from metadata supplied by the sample provider rather than from assay-based typing.

Broader findings and caveats from the paper: The quantity of clinical and demographic metadata differed by source and by participant and was supplied without curation.

TCRbeta CDR3 regions were amplified from genomic DNA by means of the immunoSEQ Assay, a bias-controlled multiplex PCR. The source study handled its data this way. The number of nucleated cells in each sample was estimated by amplification of reference gene primers within the assay. Sequence reads were collapsed and filtered to measure the absolute abundance of every unique TCRbeta CDR3 rearrangement. For each sample, productive Simpson clonality was calculated as the square root of Simpson's diversity index across productive rearrangements. Drawn from immuneACCESS, this table holds only the in-frame rearrangements with V and J called that TCRdb kept. Clones are partly lost; checked studies trace under half to an unresolved V gene and leave the rest unexplained. That table gives V, J and clone size, and the DNA gave D and trimming. This sample holds roughly 400,000 clones; 85% to 90% were observed only once. The ten largest make up about 1.1% of the sample.

In regard to this clone: This clone's antigen is unknown. There are no base qualities to consult, and no much larger clone falls within one base.

The junction carries 9 bases between V and J, which are trimmed by 4 bases and 0 bases respectively. The germline V gene yields KGHDR for CDR1 and SFDVKD for CDR2. Its CDR3 holds 14 amino acids, cysteine through phenylalanine. Only CDR3 DNA remains: 42 bases, in frame from the first base. Participants in the prospective study were enrolled through a virtual design, were aged 18 to 89 years, and lived in roughly 26 United States geographic areas. To assign participants to cohorts, the prospective study relied on clinical history that participants themselves reported in a screening survey and a study questionnaire. ImmuneRACE Cohort 3 recovered participants were defined by two consecutive negative NP/OP PCR tests, healthcare professional clearance, or symptom resolution. In the prospective study, mobile phlebotomists collected whole blood, serum and a nasopharyngeal or oropharyngeal swab from each participant. Over a roughly 2-month period, participants in the prospective study had the option of providing additional blood draws and questionnaires. Before DNA extraction, blood samples from the prospective study were shipped at room temperature or frozen.

The sequencing sample was made of PBMCs or T cells enriched from blood (not recorded which). The clonotype was recovered from a young man who had recovered from COVID-19. The V and J genes are TRBV24-1 and TRBJ2-7; TRBD1 is a weak D gene call, 5 bases matching. The CDR3 protein is CATSETGDSYEQYF. Read as DNA, the sequence is TGTGCCACCAGTGAAACAGGTGACTCCTACGAGCAGTACTTC.